This TCR beta chain was identified during a study of T-cell reconstitution after alpha-beta-depleted transplantation in children. Unique molecular identifiers were incorporated into the prepared TCRbeta library. TCRdb analysed the PCR reads with MiXCR anew, one entry per CDR3 protein. The sample records about 1,000,000 distinct CDR3 sequences, less than 30% being singletons. This clonotype was seen more than once but under ten times. The CDR3 covers 16 residues. Per the germline V gene, CDR1 is SEHNR and CDR2 is FQNEAQ (reference sequence). Trimming cost V 4 bases and J 4 bases, with 17 bases left between them.

The sample was PBMCs, mostly from graft donor cells, taken 360 days after TCRalphabeta/CD19-depleted stem cell transplant. The rearrangement joins TRBV7-9 to TRBJ2-1; either TRBD1 or TRBD2 may supply D (6 bases each). This receptor was obtained from a boy under two years old who had a stem cell transplant for SCID, so the T cells may come from the graft donor. In DNA, the CDR3 is TGTGCCAGCAGCTGGGGATGGGGGGCCGAATACAATGAGCAGTTCTTC. Amino acid sequence: CASSWGWGAEYNEQFF.